The source of this T cell receptor beta chain is a study of lymphopenia after photon versus proton radiotherapy (dated by TCRdb to the late 2010s). For the study in its entirety: Photon and proton radiation therapy were compared by the study for their immunological effects in patients with gastrointestinal tumors who developed high-grade lymphopenia. A cohort of some 21 patients with gastrointestinal tumors who received either photon or proton therapy and subsequently developed lymphopenia was included. The study was designed to characterize how the impact on the immune system differs between the two radiation modalities.

Results and caveats for the whole study, not just this receptor: The authors looked at the survival association only in patients who died, and they framed better survival with proton therapy as a possibility rather than a demonstrated result. Among patients across the cohort who died, overall survival time showed an inverse correlation with a larger post-nadir drop in TCR diversity. Relative stability during treatment was observed in proton-treated patients, whereas loss of naive T cells and TCR diversity and gain of effector/memory populations were observed in photon-treated patients. After the lymphocyte count nadir, repertoires from photon-treated patients showed oligoclonal expansion, particularly of CD8+ Temra cells, and this expansion drove the decline in diversity.

To note about this clone: What this receptor recognizes is not known. Nothing much larger sits one base from this clone, and base qualities are not available.

Libraries were prepared through the immunoSEQ multiplex PCR assay. Deep sequencing of rearranged TCR beta loci, alongside multiparametric flow cytometry, was used to profile T cell repertoires. TCRdb mirrors the immuneACCESS table, restricted to in-frame sequences. Some clones are absent from its copies; in checked studies, under half trace to an unresolved V gene, and the reason for the others is unknown. The sample includes over 35,000 clones, with roughly 84% observed a single time. 10% to 13% of the sample is in the top ten clones. The CDR3 starts with the cysteine, ends with the phenylalanine, and has 16 residues. Here the CDR3 DNA is all that survives: 48 bases in frame from base 1. V and J lose 6 bases and 4 bases, and a span of 16 bases separates them. CDR1 and CDR2 were assigned from the germline V gene as MDHEN and SYDVKM.

The receptor was isolated from a woman aged 65 to 85 with pancreatic cancer. Some clones in this sample may be carry-over from other donors' samples. The sample was peripheral blood, taken from a patient treated with proton-based radiotherapy. The chain is assembled from TRBV28 and TRBJ2-6; the D gene lacks a confident call. The sequence in DNA is TGTGCCAGCAGATCGGTTCTGTTCTCCGGGGCCAACGTCCTGACTTTC. It specifies CASRSVLFSGANVLTF.